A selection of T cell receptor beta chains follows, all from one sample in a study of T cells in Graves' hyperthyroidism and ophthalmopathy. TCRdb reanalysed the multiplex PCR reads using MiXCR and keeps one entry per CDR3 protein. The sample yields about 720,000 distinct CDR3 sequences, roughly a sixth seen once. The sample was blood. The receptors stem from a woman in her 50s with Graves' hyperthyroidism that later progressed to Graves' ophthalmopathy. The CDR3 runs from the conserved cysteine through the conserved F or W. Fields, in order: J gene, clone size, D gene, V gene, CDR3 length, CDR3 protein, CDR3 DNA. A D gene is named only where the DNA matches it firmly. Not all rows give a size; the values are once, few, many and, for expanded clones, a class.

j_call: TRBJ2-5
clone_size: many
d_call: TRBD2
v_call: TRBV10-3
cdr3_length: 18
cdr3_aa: CAISESTSGGARQETQYF
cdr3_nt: TGTGCCATCAGTGAGTCGACTAGCGGGGGGGCCAGGCAAGAGACCCAGTACTTC

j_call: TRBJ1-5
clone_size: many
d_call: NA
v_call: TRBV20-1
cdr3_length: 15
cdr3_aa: CSARLGTHSNQPQHF
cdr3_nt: TGCAGTGCTAGATTGGGGACACATAGCAATCAGCCCCAGCATTTT

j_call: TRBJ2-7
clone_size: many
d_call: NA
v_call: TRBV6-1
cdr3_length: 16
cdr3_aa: CASTHGRDRDINEQYF
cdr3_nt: TGTGCCAGCACCCACGGGAGGGACAGGGATATCAACGAGCAGTACTTC

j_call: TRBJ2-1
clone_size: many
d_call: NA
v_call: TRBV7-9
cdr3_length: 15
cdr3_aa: CASSSAPSSYNEQFF
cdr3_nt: TGTGCCAGCAGCTCCGCTCCGAGCTCCTACAATGAGCAGTTCTTC

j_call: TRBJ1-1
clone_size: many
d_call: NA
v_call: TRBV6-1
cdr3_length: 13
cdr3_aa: CASSGRSGAEAFF
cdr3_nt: TGTGCCAGCAGCGGCAGGTCGGGCGCTGAAGCTTTCTTT

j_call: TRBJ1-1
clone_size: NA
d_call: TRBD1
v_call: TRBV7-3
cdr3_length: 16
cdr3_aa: CASSTQGQGRGTEAFF
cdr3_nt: TGTGCCAGCAGCACCCAGGGACAGGGCCGAGGCACTGAAGCTTTCTTT

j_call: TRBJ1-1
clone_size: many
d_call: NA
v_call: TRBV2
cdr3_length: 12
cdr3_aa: CASRGQRGEAFF
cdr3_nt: TGTGCCAGCAGAGGACAGCGGGGAGAAGCTTTCTTT

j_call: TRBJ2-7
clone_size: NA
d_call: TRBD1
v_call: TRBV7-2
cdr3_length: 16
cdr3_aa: CASSLSPGQGANEQYF
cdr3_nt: TGTGCCAGCAGCTTAAGCCCGGGACAGGGTGCTAACGAGCAGTACTTC

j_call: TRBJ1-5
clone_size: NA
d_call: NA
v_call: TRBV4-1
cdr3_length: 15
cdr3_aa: CASSQGRDGNQPQHF
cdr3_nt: TGCGCCAGCAGCCAAGGCCGGGACGGCAATCAGCCCCAGCATTTT

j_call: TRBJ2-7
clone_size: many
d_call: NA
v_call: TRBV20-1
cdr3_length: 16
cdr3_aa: CSASFKSGLPPYEQYF
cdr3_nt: TGCAGTGCTAGTTTTAAGTCGGGACTCCCCCCTTACGAGCAGTACTTC

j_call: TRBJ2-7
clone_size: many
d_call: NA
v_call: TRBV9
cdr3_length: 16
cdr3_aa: CASSVGEGPSANEQYF
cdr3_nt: TGTGCCAGCAGCGTCGGGGAAGGGCCTAGCGCAAACGAGCAGTACTTC

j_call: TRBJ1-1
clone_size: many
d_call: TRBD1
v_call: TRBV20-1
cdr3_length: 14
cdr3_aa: CSATPPGGWAEAFF
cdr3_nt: TGCAGTGCTACCCCGCCAGGGGGCTGGGCTGAAGCTTTCTTT

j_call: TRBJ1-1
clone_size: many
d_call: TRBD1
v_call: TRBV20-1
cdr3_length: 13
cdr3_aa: CSARTGYWTEAFF
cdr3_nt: TGCAGTGCCCGGACAGGGTACTGGACTGAAGCTTTCTTT

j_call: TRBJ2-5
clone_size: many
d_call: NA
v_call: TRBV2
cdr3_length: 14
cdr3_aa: CASSEGQGPTAQYF
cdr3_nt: TGTGCCAGCAGTGAAGGGCAGGGACCAACCGCCCAGTACTTC

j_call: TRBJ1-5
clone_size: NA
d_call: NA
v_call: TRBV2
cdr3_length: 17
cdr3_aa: CASRSGKTGNSNQPQHF
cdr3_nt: TGTGCCAGCAGGAGTGGTAAGACGGGAAATAGCAATCAGCCCCAGCATTTT

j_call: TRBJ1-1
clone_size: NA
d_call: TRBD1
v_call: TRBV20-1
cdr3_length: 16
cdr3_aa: CSATPRTGRANTEAFF
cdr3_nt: TGCAGTGCTACCCCCCGGACAGGGAGAGCGAACACTGAAGCTTTCTTT

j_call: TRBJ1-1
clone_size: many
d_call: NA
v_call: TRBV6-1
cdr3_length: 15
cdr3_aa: CASSEGSAGWTEAFF
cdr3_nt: TGTGCCAGCAGTGAAGGGTCCGCCGGGTGGACTGAAGCTTTCTTT

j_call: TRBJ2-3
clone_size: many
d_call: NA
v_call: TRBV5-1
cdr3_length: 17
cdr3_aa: CASSRMRDSKNTDTQYF
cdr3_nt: TGCGCCAGCAGCAGGATGAGGGACTCGAAAAACACAGATACGCAGTATTTT

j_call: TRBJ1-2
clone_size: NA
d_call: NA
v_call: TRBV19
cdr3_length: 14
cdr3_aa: CASSPQQAHYGYTF
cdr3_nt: TGTGCCAGTAGCCCTCAGCAGGCCCACTATGGCTACACCTTC

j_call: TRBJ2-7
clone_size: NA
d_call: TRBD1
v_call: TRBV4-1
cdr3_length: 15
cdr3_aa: CASSQVWDSEYEQYF
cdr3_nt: TGCGCCAGCAGCCAAGTCTGGGACAGCGAGTACGAGCAGTACTTC

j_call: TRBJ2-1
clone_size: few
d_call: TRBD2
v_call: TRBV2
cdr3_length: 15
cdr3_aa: CASSEGAGGPGEQFF
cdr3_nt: TGTGCCAGCAGTGAGGGCGCGGGGGGGCCTGGTGAGCAGTTCTTC

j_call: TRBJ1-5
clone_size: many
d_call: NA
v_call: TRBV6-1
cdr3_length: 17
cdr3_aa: CASTQEGRRASNQPQHF
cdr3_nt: TGTGCCAGCACCCAAGAGGGTCGCAGGGCGAGCAATCAGCCCCAGCATTTT

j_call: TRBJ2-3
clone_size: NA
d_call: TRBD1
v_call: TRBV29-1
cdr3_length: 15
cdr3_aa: CSVGGQGPSTDTQYF
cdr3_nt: TGCAGCGTTGGAGGACAGGGGCCTAGCACAGATACGCAGTATTTT

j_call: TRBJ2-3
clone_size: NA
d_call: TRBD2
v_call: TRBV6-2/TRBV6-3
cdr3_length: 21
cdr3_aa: CASRTRIPGTSGSGYTDTQYF
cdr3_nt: TGTGCCAGCAGAACTCGAATTCCCGGGACTAGCGGGTCCGGATACACAGATACGCAGTATTTT

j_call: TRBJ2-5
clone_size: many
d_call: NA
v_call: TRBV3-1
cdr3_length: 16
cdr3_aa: CASSQGRTAEGETQYF
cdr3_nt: TGTGCCAGCAGCCAAGGGAGGACCGCCGAGGGGGAGACCCAGTACTTC

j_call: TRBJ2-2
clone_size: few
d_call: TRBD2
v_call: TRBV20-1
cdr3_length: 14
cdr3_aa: CSADSGGNTGELFF
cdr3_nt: TGCAGTGCTGATAGCGGGGGGAACACCGGGGAGCTGTTTTTT

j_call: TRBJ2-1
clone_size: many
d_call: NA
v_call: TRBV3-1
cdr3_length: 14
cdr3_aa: CASSQLSQNNEQFF
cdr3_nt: TGTGCCAGCAGCCAACTTTCCCAAAACAATGAGCAGTTCTTC

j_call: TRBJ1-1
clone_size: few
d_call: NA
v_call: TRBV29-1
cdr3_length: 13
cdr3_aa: CSVTPDGNTEAFF
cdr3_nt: TGCAGCGTTACACCGGACGGGAACACTGAAGCTTTCTTT

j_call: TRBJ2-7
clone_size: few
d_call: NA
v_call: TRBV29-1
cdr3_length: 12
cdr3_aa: CSVELTGYEQYF
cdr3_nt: TGCAGCGTTGAATTGACAGGCTACGAGCAGTACTTC

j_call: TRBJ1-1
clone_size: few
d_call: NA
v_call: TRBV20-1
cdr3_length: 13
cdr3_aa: CSASWAEDTEAFF
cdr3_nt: TGCAGTGCTAGTTGGGCGGAAGACACTGAAGCTTTCTTT

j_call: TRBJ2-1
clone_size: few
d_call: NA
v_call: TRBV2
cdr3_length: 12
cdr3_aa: CASNRNPNEQFF
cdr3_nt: TGTGCCAGTAACCGGAACCCCAATGAGCAGTTCTTC

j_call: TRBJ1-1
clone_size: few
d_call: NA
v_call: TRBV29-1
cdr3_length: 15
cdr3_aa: CSVALGQIMNTEAFF
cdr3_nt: TGCAGCGTTGCACTAGGACAGATTATGAACACTGAAGCTTTCTTT

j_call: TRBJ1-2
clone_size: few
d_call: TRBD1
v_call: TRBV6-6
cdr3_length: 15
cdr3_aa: CASSYLLGGRYGYTF
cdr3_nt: TGTGCCAGCAGTTACTTACTAGGGGGCAGGTATGGCTACACCTTC

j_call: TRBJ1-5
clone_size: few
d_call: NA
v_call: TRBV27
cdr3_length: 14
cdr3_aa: CASSSGETVRPQHF
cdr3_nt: TGTGCCAGCAGTTCGGGGGAGACTGTTCGGCCCCAGCATTTT

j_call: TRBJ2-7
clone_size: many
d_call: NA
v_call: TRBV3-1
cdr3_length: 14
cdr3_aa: CASSLHGSSYEQYF
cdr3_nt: TGTGCCAGCAGCTTACACGGAAGCTCCTACGAGCAGTACTTC

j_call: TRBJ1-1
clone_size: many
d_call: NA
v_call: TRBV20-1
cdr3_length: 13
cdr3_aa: CSARVRVNTEAFF
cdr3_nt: TGCAGTGCTAGAGTTCGGGTAAACACTGAAGCTTTCTTT

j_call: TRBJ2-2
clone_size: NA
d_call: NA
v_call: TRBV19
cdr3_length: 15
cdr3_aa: CASSIRGVNTGELFF
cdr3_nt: TGTGCCAGTAGTATTCGAGGGGTGAACACCGGGGAGCTGTTTTTT

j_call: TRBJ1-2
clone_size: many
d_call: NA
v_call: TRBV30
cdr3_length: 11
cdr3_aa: CAWSGLAGYTF
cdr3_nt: TGTGCCTGGAGTGGGCTCGCTGGCTACACCTTC

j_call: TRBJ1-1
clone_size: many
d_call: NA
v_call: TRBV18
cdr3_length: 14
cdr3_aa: CASSPRDMNTEAFF
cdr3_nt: TGTGCCAGCTCACCAAGGGACATGAACACTGAAGCTTTCTTT

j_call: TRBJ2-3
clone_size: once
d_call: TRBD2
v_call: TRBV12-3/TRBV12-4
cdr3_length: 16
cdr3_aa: CASSLNPAGNTDAQYF
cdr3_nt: TGTGCCAGCAGTTTAAATCCAGCGGGAAACACAGATGCGCAGTATTTT

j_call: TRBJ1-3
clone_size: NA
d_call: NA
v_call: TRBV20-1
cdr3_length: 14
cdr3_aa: CSARVDSSGNTIYF
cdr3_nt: TGCAGTGCTAGAGTCGACAGCTCTGGAAACACCATATATTTT

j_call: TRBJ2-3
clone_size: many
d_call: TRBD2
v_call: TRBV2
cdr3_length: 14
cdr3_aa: CAIPSGGARDTQYF
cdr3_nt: TGTGCCATCCCCAGCGGGGGGGCCCGAGATACGCAGTATTTT

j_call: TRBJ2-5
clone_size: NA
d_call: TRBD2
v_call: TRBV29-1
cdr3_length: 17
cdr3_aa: CSVEGLRSGGPGETQYF
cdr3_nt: TGCAGCGTTGAGGGACTAAGGAGCGGGGGGCCTGGAGAGACCCAGTACTTC

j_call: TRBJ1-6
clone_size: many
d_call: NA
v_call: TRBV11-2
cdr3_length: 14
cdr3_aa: CASSPTGYNSPLHF
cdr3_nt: TGTGCCAGCAGCCCTACGGGTTATAATTCACCCCTCCACTTT

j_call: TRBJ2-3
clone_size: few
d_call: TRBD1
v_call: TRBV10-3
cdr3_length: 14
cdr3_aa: CAIKGTASTDTQYF
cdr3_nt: TGTGCCATCAAAGGGACAGCTAGCACAGATACGCAGTATTTT